This T cell receptor beta chain appears in the sequencing data of a study of Graves' ophthalmopathy and Graves' hyperthyroidism. Whole-study findings and limits: Blood samples also showed most expanded thyroid clonotypes exceeding 0.001 frequency.

This clonotype was counted ten times or more. Antigen specificity is unknown. CDR3 length: 17 residues. Per germline, CDR1 DFQATT and CDR2 SNEGSKA (reference sequence). V was trimmed by 5 bases and J by 2 bases, leaving 22 bases between them. For repertoire sequencing, the TCR beta CDR3 regions were amplified from RNA transcripts. The authors performed first-round RT-PCR with HTBI primers and then a second-round multiplex PCR. Via MiXCR, TCRdb re-called the multiplex PCR reads, giving one row per CDR3 protein. Among around 1,000,000 distinct CDR3 sequences listed, 35% to 40% were seen once. The authors diagnosed from clinical symptoms, serum thyroxine, TRAb, thyroid ultrasound and orbital computed tomography.

The J gene is TRBJ1-5, the V gene TRBV20-1, with D maybe TRBD1 (6 bases). This receptor was obtained from an adult man with Graves' hyperthyroidism. Sequencing was performed on peripheral blood or thyroid tissue (not recorded which). The CDR3 region has the DNA TGCAGTGCTGTCGACAGGAAACAATCGGTTGGCAATCAGCCCCAGCATTTT. It codes for CSAVDRKQSVGNQPQHF.